This paragraph reports one TCR beta chain. Stated treatment: around 19 received Ad26.COV2.S at low or high dose, single or two shots; roughly five received placebo; per-sample allocation not given. Sampling happened 63 days after the first vaccine or placebo injection. Spike of the Wuhan-strain SARS-CoV-2 was expressed by an Ad26 vector, which formed the vaccine. Produced via immunoSEQ multiplex PCR; TCRdb's table is partial and in-frame only. The sample has 300,000 to 400,000 clones; 86% are singletons. Germline V gene data show CDR1 as SQVTM and CDR2 as ANQGSEA. The V gene end was trimmed by 2 bases and the J gene end by 1 base; junction bases not matched to a gene: 7. The CDR3 sequence is 15 residues long. The data are from a study of Ad26.COV2.S vaccination and SARS-CoV-2 variants. Study as a whole: Ad26.COV2.S given intramuscularly, once or twice 56 days apart.

The sequences come from peripheral blood, collected in a trial of Ad26.COV2.S vaccine versus placebo. The chain recombines TRBV29-1 with TRBJ2-7, with TRBD2 matching over 8 bases. The receptor was derived from a person aged 18 to 59 who received the Ad26.COV2.S COVID-19 vaccine or a placebo. CDR3: CSVEYGGGRSYEQYF. In nucleotides, the CDR3 is TGCAGCGTTGAATATGGCGGGGGGAGGTCCTACGAGCAGTACTTC.